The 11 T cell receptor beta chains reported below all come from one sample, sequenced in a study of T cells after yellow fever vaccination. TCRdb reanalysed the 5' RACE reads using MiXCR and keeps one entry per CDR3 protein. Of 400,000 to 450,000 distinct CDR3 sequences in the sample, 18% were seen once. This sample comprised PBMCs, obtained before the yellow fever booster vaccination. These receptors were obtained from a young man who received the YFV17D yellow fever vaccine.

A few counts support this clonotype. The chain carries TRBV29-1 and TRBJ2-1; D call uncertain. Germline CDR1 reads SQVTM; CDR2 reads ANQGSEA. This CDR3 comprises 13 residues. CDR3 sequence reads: CTGGRRSYNEQFF. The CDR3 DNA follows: TGCACCGGTGGCAGGCGCTCCTACAATGAGCAGTTCTTC.

CDR3 bases: TGCAGTGCTAGAGGGTCCCGGACAGGTCCCCGGCTGAGCGAGCAGTACTTC. Translating it yields CSARGSRTGPRLSEQYF. This sequence joins TRBV20-1 and TRBJ2-7; 7 nucleotides line up with TRBD1. V lost 1 base and J lost 6; bases outside the gene matches: 18. This CDR3 has 17 residues. In germline, CDR1 is DFQATT, CDR2 SNEGSKA (reference sequence).

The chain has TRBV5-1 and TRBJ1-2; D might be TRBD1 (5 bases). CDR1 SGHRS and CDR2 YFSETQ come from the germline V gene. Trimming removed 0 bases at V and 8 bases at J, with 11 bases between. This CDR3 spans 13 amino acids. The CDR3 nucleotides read TGCGCCAGCAGCTTGGATACGGGGCTGGGCTACACCTTC. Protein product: CASSLDTGLGYTF.

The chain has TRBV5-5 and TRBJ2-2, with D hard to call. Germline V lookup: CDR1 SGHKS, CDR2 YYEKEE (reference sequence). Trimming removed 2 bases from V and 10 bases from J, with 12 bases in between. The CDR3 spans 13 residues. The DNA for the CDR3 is TGTGCCAGCAGCTTCCCGACTGGGGAGGAGCTGTTTTTT. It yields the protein CASSFPTGEELFF.

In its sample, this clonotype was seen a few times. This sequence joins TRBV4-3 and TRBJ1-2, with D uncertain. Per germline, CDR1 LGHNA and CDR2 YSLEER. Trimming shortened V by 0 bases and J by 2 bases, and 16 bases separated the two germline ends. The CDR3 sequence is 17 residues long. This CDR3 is CASSQDRWQTPNYGYTF. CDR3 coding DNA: TGCGCCAGCAGCCAAGATCGATGGCAGACACCCAACTATGGCTACACCTTC.

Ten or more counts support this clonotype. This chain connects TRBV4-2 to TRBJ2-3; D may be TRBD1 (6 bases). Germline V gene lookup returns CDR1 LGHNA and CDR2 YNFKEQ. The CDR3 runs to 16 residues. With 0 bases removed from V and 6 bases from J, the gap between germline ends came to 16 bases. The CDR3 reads CASSQERAMGADTQYF. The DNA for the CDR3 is TGTGCCAGCAGCCAAGAGCGGGCCATGGGGGCCGATACGCAGTATTTT.

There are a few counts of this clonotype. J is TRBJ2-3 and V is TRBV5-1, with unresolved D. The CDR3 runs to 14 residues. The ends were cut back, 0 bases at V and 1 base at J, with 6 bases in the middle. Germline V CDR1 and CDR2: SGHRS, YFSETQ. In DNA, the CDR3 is TGCGCCAGCAGCTTGGAGGTCCGCACAGATACGCAGTATTTT. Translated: CASSLEVRTDTQYF. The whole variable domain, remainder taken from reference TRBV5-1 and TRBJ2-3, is KAGVTQTPRYLIKTRGQQVTLSCSPISGHRSVSWYQQTPGQGLQFLFEYFSETQRNKGNFPGRFSGRQFSNSRSEMNVSTLELGDSALYLCASSLEVRTDTQYFGPGTRLTVL.

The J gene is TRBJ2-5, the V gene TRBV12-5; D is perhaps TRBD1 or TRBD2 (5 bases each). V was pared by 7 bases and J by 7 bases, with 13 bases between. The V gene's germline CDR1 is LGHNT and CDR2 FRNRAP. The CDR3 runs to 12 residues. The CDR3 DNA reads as TGTGCTAGTGCGAAGGGGACCCCGACCCAGTACTTC. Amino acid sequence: CASAKGTPTQYF.

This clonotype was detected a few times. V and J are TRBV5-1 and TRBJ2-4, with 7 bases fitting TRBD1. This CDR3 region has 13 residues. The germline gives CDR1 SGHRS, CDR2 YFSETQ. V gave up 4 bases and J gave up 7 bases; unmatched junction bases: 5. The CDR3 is CASSGTAKNIQYF. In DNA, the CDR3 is TGCGCCAGCAGCGGGACAGCAAAGAACATTCAGTACTTC.

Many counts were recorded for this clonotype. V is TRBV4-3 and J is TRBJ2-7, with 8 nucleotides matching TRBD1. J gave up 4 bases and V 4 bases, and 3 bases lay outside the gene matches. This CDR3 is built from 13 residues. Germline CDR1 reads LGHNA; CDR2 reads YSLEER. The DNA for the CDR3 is TGCGCCAGCAGCCTTCGACAGGGGTACGAGCAGTACTTC. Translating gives CASSLRQGYEQYF.

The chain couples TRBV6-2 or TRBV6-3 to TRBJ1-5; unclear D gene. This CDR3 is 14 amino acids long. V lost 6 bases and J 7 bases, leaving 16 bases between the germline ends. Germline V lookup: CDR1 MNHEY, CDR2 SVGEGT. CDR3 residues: CASRPDGVGQPQHF. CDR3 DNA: TGTGCCAGCAGACCCGACGGGGTTGGACAGCCCCAGCATTTT.